This T cell receptor beta chain is from a study of CD8+CD57+ T cells in acquired aplastic anemia. The overall study: DNA per sorted CD4+ or CD8+ sample ranged about 0.2 to 27.4 ug, averaging around 3 ug. Study-level results: The CD8+ Simpson's diversity of patients and controls was not significantly different. Patients shared 25 to 35 CD8+ CDR3 sequences with controls.

From germline, CDR1 is ENHRY and CDR2 SYGVKD. The CDR3 spans 11 residues. V lost 3 bases to trimming and J lost 6 bases, with 6 bases between them. As to this clonotype: What it binds is unknown.

The study profiled TCR beta VDJ and CDR3 using genomic DNA as template. Using its own MiXCR run on the reads, TCRdb lists one record per CDR3 protein. This sample has 150,000 to 200,000 distinct CDR3 sequences, with approximately 60% found just once. The rearrangement links TRBV10-3 to TRBJ2-7; no reliable D call. The receptor was derived from a human donor in good health. Sequences were obtained from sorted CD4+, CD8+, or CD8+CD57+ T cells (not recorded which) from PBMCs. CDR3 amino acids: CAISDALEQYF. CDR3 coding DNA: TGTGCCATCAGTGACGCCCTCGAGCAGTACTTC.